This TCR beta chain was captured in a study of cytomegalovirus exposure and HLA in healthy donors. The wider study: Earlier findings included about 120 million unique TCR beta sequences obtained from 150 million to 200 million T cells.

Whole-study findings and limits: Highest at DRB1 and lowest at HLA-C, TCR association rates differed among HLA loci in a later analysis. Later analysis suggested most CMV-associated TCR beta chains were HLA-restricted.

A word on this clone: Its specificity is unknown.

The PCR ran on 60 Vbeta and 13 Jbeta primers. Only in-frame clones appear in the TCRdb table, and some are missing; sequencing was by immunoSEQ multiplex PCR. This table has about 150,000 clones, roughly four fifths appearing once. Sequenced material: PBMCs. The sequence was collected from a man in his late teens or twenties in good health and CMV-seronegative.

The CDR3 region has the DNA TGTGCCAGCAGTTTAGGGCCGGGCCCGGCGGGGACTGAAGCTTTCTTT. This encodes CASSLGPGPAGTEAFF. The V gene is TRBV27, the J gene TRBJ1-1; D ambiguous. This CDR3 is built from 16 residues. Germline CDR1 MNHEY, CDR2 SMNVEV (reference sequence). V lost 2 bases, J lost 5 bases, and 18 bases lay in between.